This T cell receptor beta chain was identified in a study of cytomegalovirus exposure and HLA in healthy donors. As for the study in general: HLA-typed donors contributed some 85 million unique TCRs, which were held in an early data release.

A multiplex PCR was run with 60 Vbeta primers and 13 Jbeta primers. Method: immunoSEQ multiplex PCR; TCRdb's copy keeps in-frame clones and lacks some. Among 170,000 or so clones listed, about three quarters were seen once. Germline V CDR1 and CDR2: MNHNS, SASEGT. This CDR3 has 14 amino acids. The material sequenced was PBMCs. The chain joins TRBV6-1 to TRBJ2-5, with TRBD1 matching 8 bases. The DNA end is more similar to TRBJ2-7, so the J call may be wrong. This TCR was sampled from a young woman in good health and CMV-seropositive. CDR3: CASSPGTGPYEQYF. The DNA for the CDR3 is TGTGCCAGCAGTCCCGGGACAGGCCCCTACGAGCAGTACTTC.